Listed here are 2 T cell receptor beta chains from one sample, sequenced in a study of long-term antiretroviral therapy in people with HIV. With survey level as its setting, the immunoSEQ assay was v3.0. TCRdb's copy holds only in-frame clones and misses some; the assay was immunoSEQ multiplex PCR. This sample has more than 20,000 clones; approximately 90% occur once, and the top ten carry roughly 3.5%. The sequencing used unsorted PBMCs, collected 1.9 years after starting antiretroviral therapy. All receptors come from a woman aged 25 to 39 with HIV.

J is TRBJ1-3 and V is TRBV29-1, with D hard to call. The V end lost 7 bases, the J end lost 0 bases, and 10 bases lay between the germline ends. The CDR3 is 13 residues long. From germline, CDR1 is SQVTM and CDR2 ANQGSEA. CDR3 region: CSGRPHSGNTIYF. The CDR3 DNA is TGCAGCGGCAGGCCTCACTCTGGAAACACCATATATTTT.

The V gene is TRBV15, the J gene TRBJ1-2; weak D call: TRBD1 (5 bases). V lost 3 bases to trimming and J lost 2 bases, with 10 bases between them. The CDR3 totals 14 residues. Germline-derived CDR1 and CDR2 are LNHNV and YYDKDF (reference sequence). The CDR3 sequence is CATSSQGPNYGYTF. DNA for the CDR3: TGTGCCACCAGCAGTCAGGGACCGAACTATGGCTACACCTTC.